Following are 32 T cell receptor beta chains from one sample sequenced in a study of shared clonotypes between healthy human individuals. Using immunoSEQ multiplex PCR, the repertoire was profiled, and TCRdb retains in-frame clones only, with some absent. The sample lists over a million clones, 70% to 80% occurring once. Sequencing was performed on memory CD4+ T cells from PBMCs. As for subset: CD45RA-negative fraction. These receptors were taken from a young man in good health. Some clones in this sample may be carry-over from other donors' samples.

The rearrangement uses TRBV28 and TRBJ2-2; D not resolved. CDR1 and CDR2 from the germline V gene are MDHEN and SYDVKM. The CDR3 loop spans 14 amino acids. The V end was cut by 6 bases, the J end by 4 bases, with 12 bases between. CDR3 nucleotide sequence: TGTGCCAGCAGCCCCCGTAGTGTCACCGGGGAGCTGTTTTTT. Amino acid sequence: CASSPRSVTGELFF. The whole variable domain, filled in from reference TRBV28 and TRBJ2-2, reads DVKVTQSSRYLVKRTGEKVFLECVQDMDHENMFWYRQDPGLGLRLIYFSYDVKMKEKGDIPEGYSVSREKKERFSLILESASTNQTSMYLCASSPRSVTGELFFGEGSRLTVL.

This chain joins TRBV19 and TRBJ2-2; the D gene is possibly TRBD2 (6 bases). Germline V gives CDR1 LNHDA, CDR2 SQIVND (reference sequence). The CDR3 has 16 residues. V shed 2 bases and J shed 5 bases, with 15 bases lying between them. CDR3 loop: CASSITVGGETGELFF. In nucleotides, the CDR3 is TGTGCCAGTAGTATAACAGTGGGAGGAGAGACCGGGGAGCTGTTTTTT.

The chain employs TRBV9 and TRBJ2-3, with 10 bases fitting TRBD1. Germline V gene data show CDR1 as SGDLS and CDR2 as YYNGEE. CDR3 size: 16 residues. J was trimmed by 3 bases and V by 4 bases; bases with no gene match: 8. The CDR3 DNA reads as TGTGCCAGCAGCCCTGACAGGGGGCGGGAGACAGATACGCAGTATTTT. This gives the protein CASSPDRGRETDTQYF.

CDR3 sequence reads: CASGLAGTDTQYF. In nucleotides, the CDR3 is TGTGCCAGCGGACTAGCGGGCACAGATACGCAGTATTTT. The genes are TRBV28 and TRBJ2-3, with 10 bases lining up with TRBD2. CDR1 and CDR2 from the germline V gene are MDHEN and SYDVKM. The CDR3 covers 13 residues. With 8 bases clipped from V and 1 base from J, the junction kept 0 bases outside the gene matches.

This clone has just a few counts. V usage is TRBV7-9 and J usage is TRBJ2-7, with 8 positions matching TRBD1. Germline CDR1 and CDR2: SEHNR and FQNEAQ (reference sequence). The CDR3 length is 14 residues. The V and J ends lost 7 bases and 11 bases, in that order; junction bases with no gene match: 16. The CDR3 DNA reads TGTGCCAGCACCCGGGACCGCCAGGGGGCAAAGAAGTACTTC. This gives the protein CASTRDRQGAKKYF.

As for this clone: Other DNA sequences of this sample code for an identical CDR3. The rearrangement joins TRBV7-8 to TRBJ2-7; D unclear. Trimming cost V 1 base and J 5 bases, with 6 bases left between them. This CDR3 is 12 amino acids long. The germline V gene has CDR1 SGHVS and CDR2 FQNEAQ. The CDR3 loop is CASSLGADEQYF. In DNA, the CDR3 is TGTGCCAGCAGCTTAGGGGCCGACGAGCAGTACTTC.

The genes are TRBV19 and TRBJ2-5, with TRBD1 matching 7 bases. V was pared by 5 bases and J by 2 bases, with 11 bases of the junction left unmatched. Germline V CDR1 and CDR2: LNHDA, SQIVND (reference sequence). The CDR3 spans 16 residues. CDR3 bases: TGTGCCAGTAGTCCCACTCGAGGGGGCAGACAAGAGACCCAGTACTTC. It yields the protein CASSPTRGGRQETQYF.

J is TRBJ1-2 and V is TRBV5-6; D is unresolved. Trimming cost V 4 bases and J 8 bases, with 12 bases left between them. This CDR3 contains 12 residues. The germline gives CDR1 SGHDT, CDR2 YYEEEE. CDR3 DNA: TGTGCCAGCAGCCTCCGATCGAAAGGCTACACCTTC. Translating gives CASSLRSKGYTF.

The chain carries TRBV4-1 and TRBJ2-1; TRBD2 aligns across 10 bases. J lost 6 bases, V lost 1 base, and 3 bases had no gene match. The germline gives CDR1 MGHRA, CDR2 YSYEKL. CDR3 length equals 15 residues. CDR3: CASSQGLAGINEQFF. In DNA form, the CDR3 reads TGCGCCAGCAGCCAAGGACTAGCGGGCATCAATGAGCAGTTCTTC.

The chain uses TRBV2 and TRBJ2-1, with D maybe TRBD2 (6 bases). CDR3 length equals 15 residues. With 6 bases removed from V and 10 bases from J, the gap between germline ends came to 22 bases. Germline V CDR1 and CDR2: SNHLY, FYNNEI. The CDR3 protein is CASSGGSIRDVEQFF. As DNA, the CDR3 is TGTGCCAGCAGCGGGGGTTCGATCCGAGATGTCGAGCAGTTCTTC. Based on the CDR3 plus reference TRBV2 and TRBJ2-1, the full variable domain is EPEVTQTPSHQVTQMGQEVILRCVPISNHLYFYWYRQILGQKVEFLVSFYNNEISEKSEIFDDQFSVERPDGSNFTLKIRSTKLEDSAMYFCASSGGSIRDVEQFFGPGTRLTVL.

A remark on this clone: Within the sample, other DNA sequences also encode this same CDR3. The chain recombines TRBV27 with TRBJ2-2; no clear D gene. V was pared by 5 bases and J by 2 bases, with 12 bases between. Germline assignment: CDR1 MNHEY and CDR2 SMNVEV (reference sequence). The CDR3 runs 15 residues. In DNA form, the CDR3 reads TGTGCCAGCAGTACTACAGCCTTCAACACCGGGGAGCTGTTTTTT. This translates into CASSTTAFNTGELFF.

About this clone: Other DNA sequences of this sample code for an identical CDR3. The J gene is TRBJ2-5, the V gene TRBV29-1; 8 nucleotides match TRBD1. CDR3 size: 12 residues. Germline-derived CDR1 and CDR2 are SQVTM and ANQGSEA. The ends lost 6 bases at V and 1 base at J; junction bases unmatched: 1. The DNA for the CDR3 is TGCAGCGTGGACAGGGCCCAAGAGACCCAGTACTTC. It codes for CSVDRAQETQYF.

This clone was picked up one time. This chain uses TRBV5-6 with TRBJ2-1; 8 bases align to TRBD2. This CDR3 has 15 amino acids. Trimming at V came to 1 base and at J to 2 bases, leaving 2 bases not matched to a gene. Germline V gene data show CDR1 as SGHDT and CDR2 as YYEEEE. The CDR3 DNA is TGTGCCAGCAGCTTGCAACTAGCGGCCTACAATGAGCAGTTCTTC. Amino acid sequence: CASSLQLAAYNEQFF.

The rearrangement uses TRBV5-1 and TRBJ2-2, with 7 bases that match TRBD2. Germline lookup yields CDR1 SGHRS and CDR2 YFSETQ. CDR3 size: 14 residues. V shed 4 bases and J 5 bases; nucleotides not matched to a gene: 5. The CDR3 nucleotides read TGCGCCAGCAGCCCTGGGAGGGTGACCGGGGAGCTGTTTTTT. Translation gives CASSPGRVTGELFF.

The CDR3, as DNA: TGTGCCAGCGGAGAGGGGACAGGCGGAACCGGGGAGCTGTTTTTT. This encodes CASGEGTGGTGELFF. The V call is TRBV7-2, the J call TRBJ2-2; the match to TRBD1 covers 8 bases. This CDR3 is 15 amino acids long. V lost 8 bases, J lost 5 bases, and 10 bases stayed unmatched. CDR1 SGHTA and CDR2 FQGNSA come from the germline V gene.

J is TRBJ2-5 and V is TRBV27; D is unresolved. This CDR3 comprises 13 residues. V gave up 7 bases and J gave up 1 base, with 10 bases separating them. Looked up from germline, CDR1 is MNHEY and CDR2 is SMNVEV (reference sequence). DNA of the CDR3: TGTGCCAGCACGCCCTTGGTCCAAGAGACCCAGTACTTC. Translation gives CASTPLVQETQYF.

This chain connects TRBV7-8 to TRBJ1-1; D gene unclear. V lost 5 bases to trimming and J lost 7 bases, with 8 bases between them. In germline, CDR1 is SGHVS, CDR2 FQNEAQ. CDR3 length: 11 residues. The CDR3 region is CASSHGDEAFF. The DNA for the CDR3 is TGTGCCAGCAGCCATGGGGATGAAGCTTTCTTT.

The chain is built from TRBV28 and TRBJ2-2; no clear D. Trimming removed 11 bases from V and 0 bases from J, with 19 bases in between. Germline CDR1 and CDR2: MDHEN and SYDVKM. The CDR3 is 16 residues long. CDR3 DNA: TGTGCCTCAAGGGCTATAAAACGAACGAACACCGGGGAGCTGTTTTTT. Protein sequence: CASRAIKRTNTGELFF.

As for this clone: Other DNA variants within this sample encode the same CDR3. For the CDR3, the DNA is TGTGCCAGCAGCGTGTCAGGAGGGTCCTACAATGAGCAGTTCTTC. Its protein product is CASSVSGGSYNEQFF. V usage is TRBV9 and J usage is TRBJ2-1; perhaps TRBD2 as D (6 bases). This CDR3 is 15 amino acids long. Trimming shortened V by 2 bases and J by 1 base, and 10 bases separated the two germline ends. Germline loops: CDR1 SGDLS, CDR2 YYNGEE.

There are a few counts of this clone. The V gene is TRBV18, the J gene TRBJ2-7; possibly TRBD2 for D (5 bases). The germline CDR1 and CDR2 sequences are KGHSH and LQKENI. This CDR3 is built from 15 residues. Deletions cut 3 bases from V and 6 bases from J, with 18 bases between. The DNA of the CDR3 is TGTGCCAGCTCACCCAAGGACTCGACGGCCTCCGAGCAGTACTTC. As protein: CASSPKDSTASEQYF. Together with reference TRBV18 and TRBJ2-7, the CDR3 gives the full variable domain: NAGVMQNPRHLVRRRGQEARLRCSPMKGHSHVYWYRQLPEEGLKFMVYLQKENIIDESGMPKERFSAEFPKEGPSILRIQQVVRGDSAAYFCASSPKDSTASEQYFGPGTRLTVT.

This sequence joins TRBV25-1 and TRBJ2-3; TRBD1 matches 7 bases. The CDR3 has 16 residues. The germline CDR1 and CDR2 sequences are MGHDK and SYGVNS. V shed 10 bases and J 6 bases; nucleotides not matched to a gene: 19. CDR3 nucleotide sequence: TGTGCCACCAGGGGCTTGGGACAGATCAATCGCGATACGCAGTATTTT. Translation: CATRGLGQINRDTQYF.

With respect to this clone: Distinct nucleotide sequences in the sample also encode this CDR3. This chain uses TRBV6-6 with TRBJ2-3; 7 bases align to TRBD2. Losses at the gene ends were 7 bases for V and 7 bases for J; bases not matched to a gene: 5. CDR1 is MNHNY and CDR2 is SVGAGI in the germline V gene (reference sequence). This CDR3 comprises 12 residues. In DNA, the CDR3 is TGTGCCAGCACCCCGGGAGGTAATACGCAGTATTTT. It codes for CASTPGGNTQYF.

The chain employs TRBV9 and TRBJ2-1; D possibly corresponds to TRBD1 (6 bases). Deletions cut 3 bases from V and 7 bases from J, with 17 bases between. CDR3 length: 15 residues. Germline V gene data show CDR1 as SGDLS and CDR2 as YYNGEE. This CDR3 is CASSAGHGSGNEQFF. In DNA form, the CDR3 reads TGTGCCAGCAGCGCGGGACACGGATCGGGTAATGAGCAGTTCTTC.

The genes are TRBV6-4 and TRBJ2-7, with TRBD2 matching 7 bases. Trimming cost V 9 bases and J 3 bases; bases outside gene matches: 8. The CDR3 spans 13 residues. Germline CDR1 reads MRHNA; CDR2 reads SNTAGT. DNA for the CDR3: TGTGCCAGTTCCCTCGAGCGGGGCTACGAGCAGTACTTC. Amino acid sequence: CASSLERGYEQYF.

The rearrangement links TRBV29-1 to TRBJ2-1; 10 nucleotides match TRBD1. V dropped 7 bases and J dropped 6; count of bases not matched to a gene: 6. The CDR3 covers 13 residues. Germline V gene lookup returns CDR1 SQVTM and CDR2 ANQGSEA. In DNA form, the CDR3 reads TGCAGCGCCGGGACAGGGGACGGCAATGAGCAGTTCTTC. Protein sequence: CSAGTGDGNEQFF.

V gene TRBV28 combines with J gene TRBJ2-2, with 11 bases fitting TRBD2. CDR3 length: 18 residues. Losses at the gene ends were 1 base for V and 0 bases for J; bases not matched to a gene: 4. Germline assignment: CDR1 MDHEN and CDR2 SYDVKM. CDR3 amino acids: CASSLYASGRTNTGELFF. CDR3 nucleotide sequence: TGTGCCAGCAGTTTATATGCTAGCGGGAGGACGAACACCGGGGAGCTGTTTTTT.

The chain has TRBV6-5 and TRBJ2-2; D gene unclear. Germline lookup yields CDR1 MNHEY and CDR2 SVGAGI. The CDR3 is 13 amino acids. V was pared by 7 bases and J by 7 bases, with 13 bases between. CDR3 loop: CASNDIRNGELFF. The CDR3 bases are TGTGCCAGCAATGACATCCGGAACGGGGAGCTGTTTTTT.

The J gene is TRBJ2-7, the V gene TRBV10-3; D unresolved. Trimming shortened V by 4 bases and J by 0 bases, and 10 bases separated the two germline ends. This CDR3 is built from 14 residues. From germline, CDR1 is ENHRY and CDR2 SYGVKD. CDR3 loop: CAISVAANSYEQYF. In DNA, the CDR3 is TGTGCCATCAGTGTTGCGGCCAACTCCTACGAGCAGTACTTC.

The chain links TRBV6-1 to TRBJ2-3; no definite D call. The length of the CDR3 is 17 residues. V was trimmed by 3 bases and J by 2 bases, leaving 18 bases between them. In germline, CDR1 is MNHNS, CDR2 SASEGT. The CDR3, as DNA: TGTGCCAGCAGTGACCCTCCTTGGGCCACAAACACAGATACGCAGTATTTT. It translates to CASSDPPWATNTDTQYF.

This clone was counted between two and nine times. This chain uses TRBV27 with TRBJ1-5, with D perhaps TRBD1 (6 bases). The CDR3 length is 16 residues. Germline lookup yields CDR1 MNHEY and CDR2 SMNVEV (reference sequence). Trimming took 6 bases from V and 1 from J, leaving 16 bases between them. The DNA for the CDR3 is TGTGCCAGCAGCCCCAGGGGACAACAAAGCAATCAGCCCCAGCATTTT. It is translated as CASSPRGQQSNQPQHF.

Of note for this clone: Other DNA sequences from this sample encode an identical CDR3 as well. The V gene is TRBV28, the J gene TRBJ2-3; D ambiguous. V was trimmed by 2 bases and J by 6 bases, leaving 12 bases between them. The CDR3 is 14 residues long. Per germline, CDR1 MDHEN and CDR2 SYDVKM. The CDR3 sequence: CASSLPGTLDTQYF. In DNA, the CDR3 is TGTGCCAGCAGTTTACCAGGCACCCTGGATACGCAGTATTTT.

This chain joins TRBV9 and TRBJ2-5; no reliable D call. Germline CDR1 is SGDLS and CDR2 is YYNGEE. The CDR3 is 12 residues long. V lost 0 bases to trimming and J lost 5 bases, with 5 bases between them. DNA of the CDR3: TGTGCCAGCAGCGTAGAACCGGAGACCCAGTACTTC. Its translation is CASSVEPETQYF.